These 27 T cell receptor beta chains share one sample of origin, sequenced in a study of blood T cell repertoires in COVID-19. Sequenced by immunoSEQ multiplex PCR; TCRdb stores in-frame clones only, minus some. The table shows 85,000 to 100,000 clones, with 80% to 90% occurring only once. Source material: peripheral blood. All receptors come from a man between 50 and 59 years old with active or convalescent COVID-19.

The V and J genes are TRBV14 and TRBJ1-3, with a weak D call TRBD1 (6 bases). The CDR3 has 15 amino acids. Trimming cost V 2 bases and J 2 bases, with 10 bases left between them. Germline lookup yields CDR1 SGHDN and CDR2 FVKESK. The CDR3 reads CASSQLRTAGNTIYF. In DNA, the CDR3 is TGTGCCAGCAGCCAACTCCGGACAGCTGGAAACACCATATATTTT.

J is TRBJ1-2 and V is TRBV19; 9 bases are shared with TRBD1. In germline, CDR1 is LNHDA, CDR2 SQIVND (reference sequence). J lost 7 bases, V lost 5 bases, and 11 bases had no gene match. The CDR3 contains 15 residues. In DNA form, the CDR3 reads TGTGCCAGTAGTGAACAGGGGGCCATAAGATCTGGCTACACCTTC. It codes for CASSEQGAIRSGYTF.

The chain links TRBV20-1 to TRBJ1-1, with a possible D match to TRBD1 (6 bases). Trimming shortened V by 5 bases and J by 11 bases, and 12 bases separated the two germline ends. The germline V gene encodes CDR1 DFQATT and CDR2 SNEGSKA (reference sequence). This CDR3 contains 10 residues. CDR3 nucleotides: TGCAGTGCTCGACAGGCGCACGCTTTCTTT. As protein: CSARQAHAFF.

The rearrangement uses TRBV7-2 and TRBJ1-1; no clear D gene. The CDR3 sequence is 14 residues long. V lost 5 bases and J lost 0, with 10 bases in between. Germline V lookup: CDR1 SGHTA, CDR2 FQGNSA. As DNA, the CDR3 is TGTGCCAGCAGCCTAGACCCTATGAACACTGAAGCTTTCTTT. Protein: CASSLDPMNTEAFF.

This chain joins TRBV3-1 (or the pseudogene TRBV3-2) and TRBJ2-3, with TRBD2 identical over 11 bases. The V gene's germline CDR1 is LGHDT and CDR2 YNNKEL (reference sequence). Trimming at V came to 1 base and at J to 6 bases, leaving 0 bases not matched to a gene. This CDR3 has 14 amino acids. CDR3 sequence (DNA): TGTGCCAGCAGCCAAGTAGCGGGAGGGGATACGCAGTATTTT. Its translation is CASSQVAGGDTQYF.

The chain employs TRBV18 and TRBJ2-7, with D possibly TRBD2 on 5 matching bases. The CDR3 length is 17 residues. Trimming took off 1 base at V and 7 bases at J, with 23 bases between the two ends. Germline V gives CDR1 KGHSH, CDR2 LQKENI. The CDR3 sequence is CASSPRSGSPGTGEQYF. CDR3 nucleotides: TGTGCCAGCTCACCACGGAGTGGGTCCCCCGGCACGGGAGAGCAGTACTTC.

CDR3 coding DNA: TGTGCCAGCAGTAGGCTAGCGGGAGCAGGGCACAATGAGCAGTTCTTC. It translates to CASSRLAGAGHNEQFF. The chain joins TRBV27 to TRBJ2-1; 10 positions agree with TRBD2. Germline CDR1 MNHEY, CDR2 SMNVEV (reference sequence). This CDR3 comprises 16 residues. The J segment lost 5 bases and the V segment lost 5 bases, leaving 9 bases of the junction unmatched.

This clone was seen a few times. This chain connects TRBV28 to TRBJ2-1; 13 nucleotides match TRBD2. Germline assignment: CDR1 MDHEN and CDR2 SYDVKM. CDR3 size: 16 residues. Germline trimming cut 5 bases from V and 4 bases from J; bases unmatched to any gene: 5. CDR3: CASSRRTSGSYNEQFF. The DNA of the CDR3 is TGTGCCAGCAGTCGTCGGACTAGCGGGAGTTACAATGAGCAGTTCTTC.

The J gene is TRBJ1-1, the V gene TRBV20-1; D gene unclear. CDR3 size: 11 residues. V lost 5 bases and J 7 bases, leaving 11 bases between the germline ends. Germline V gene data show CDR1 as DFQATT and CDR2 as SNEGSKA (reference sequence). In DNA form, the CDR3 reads TGCAGTGCTGTGGAGACTCGTGAAGCTTTCTTT. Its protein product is CSAVETREAFF.

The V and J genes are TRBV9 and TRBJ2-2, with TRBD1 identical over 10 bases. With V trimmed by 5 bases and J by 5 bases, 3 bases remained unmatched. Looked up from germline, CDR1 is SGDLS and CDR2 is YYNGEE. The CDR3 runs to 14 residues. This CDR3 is CASRWTGGTGELFF. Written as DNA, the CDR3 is TGTGCCAGCAGGTGGACAGGGGGTACCGGGGAGCTGTTTTTT.

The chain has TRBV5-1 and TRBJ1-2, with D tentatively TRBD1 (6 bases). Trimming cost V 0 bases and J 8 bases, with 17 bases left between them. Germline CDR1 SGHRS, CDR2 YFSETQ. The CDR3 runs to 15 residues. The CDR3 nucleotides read TGCGCCAGCAGCTTGGGTTTTCGGGGGGCAGTCGGCTACACCTTC. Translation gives CASSLGFRGAVGYTF.

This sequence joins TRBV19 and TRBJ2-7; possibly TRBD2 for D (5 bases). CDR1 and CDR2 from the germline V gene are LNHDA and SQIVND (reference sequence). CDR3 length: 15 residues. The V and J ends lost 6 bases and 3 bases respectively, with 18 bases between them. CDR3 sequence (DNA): TGTGCCAGTAGCCTACTGCCCGGGAATTTCTACGAGCAGTACTTC. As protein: CASSLLPGNFYEQYF.

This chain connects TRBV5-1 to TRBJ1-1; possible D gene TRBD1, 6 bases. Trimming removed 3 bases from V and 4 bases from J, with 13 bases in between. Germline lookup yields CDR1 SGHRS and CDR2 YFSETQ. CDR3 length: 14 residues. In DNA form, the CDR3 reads TGCGCCAGCAGCTGGGGCAGGGGTGGCACTGAAGCTTTCTTT. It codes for CASSWGRGGTEAFF.

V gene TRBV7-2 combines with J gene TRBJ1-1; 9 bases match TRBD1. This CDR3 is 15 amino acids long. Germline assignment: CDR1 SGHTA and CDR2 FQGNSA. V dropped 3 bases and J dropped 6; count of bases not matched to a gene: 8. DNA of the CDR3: TGTGCCAGCAGCTTCCCTCTGGGACAGGGACCTGAAGCTTTCTTT. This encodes CASSFPLGQGPEAFF.

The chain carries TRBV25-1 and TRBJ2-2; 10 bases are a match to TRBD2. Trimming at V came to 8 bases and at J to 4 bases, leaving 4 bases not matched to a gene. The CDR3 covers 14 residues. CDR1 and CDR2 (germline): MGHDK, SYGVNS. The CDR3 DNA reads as TGTGCCAGCGCTAGCGGGAGATTCACCGGGGAGCTGTTTTTT. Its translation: CASASGRFTGELFF. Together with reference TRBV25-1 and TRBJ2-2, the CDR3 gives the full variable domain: EADIYQTPRYLVIGTGKKITLECSQTMGHDKMYWYQQDPGMELHLIHYSYGVNSTEKGDLSSESTVSRIRTEHFPLTLESARPSHTSQYLCASASGRFTGELFFGEGSRLTVL.

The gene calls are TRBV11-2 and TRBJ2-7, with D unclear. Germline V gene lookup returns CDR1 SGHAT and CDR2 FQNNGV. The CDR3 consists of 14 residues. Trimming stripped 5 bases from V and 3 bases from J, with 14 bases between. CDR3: CASSPRAPNYEQYF. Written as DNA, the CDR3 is TGTGCCAGCAGCCCCCGTGCGCCCAACTACGAGCAGTACTTC.

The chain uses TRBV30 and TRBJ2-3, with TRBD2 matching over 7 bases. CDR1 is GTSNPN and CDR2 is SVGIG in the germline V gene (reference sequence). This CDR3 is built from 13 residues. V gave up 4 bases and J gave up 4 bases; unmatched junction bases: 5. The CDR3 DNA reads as TGTGCCTGGAACGGGGGAGGGTCAGATACGCAGTATTTT. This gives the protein CAWNGGGSDTQYF.

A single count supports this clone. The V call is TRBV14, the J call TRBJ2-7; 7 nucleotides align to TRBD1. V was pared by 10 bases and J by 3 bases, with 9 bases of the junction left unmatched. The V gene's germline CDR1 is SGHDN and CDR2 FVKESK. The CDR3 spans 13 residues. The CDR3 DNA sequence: TGTGCCATCTCCGGGACAGCAGGCTACGAGCAGTACTTC. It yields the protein CAISGTAGYEQYF.

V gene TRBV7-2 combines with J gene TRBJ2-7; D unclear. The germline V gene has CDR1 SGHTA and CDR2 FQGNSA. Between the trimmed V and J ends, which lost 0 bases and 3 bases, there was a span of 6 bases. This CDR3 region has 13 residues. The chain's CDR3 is CASSLAAFYEQYF. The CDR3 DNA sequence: TGTGCCAGCAGCTTAGCGGCCTTCTACGAGCAGTACTTC. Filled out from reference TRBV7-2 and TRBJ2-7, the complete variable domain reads GAGVSQSPSNKVTEKGKDVELRCDPISGHTALYWYRQSLGQGLEFLIYFQGNSAPDKSGLPSDRFSAERTGGSVSTLTIQRTQQEDSAVYLCASSLAAFYEQYFGPGTRLTVT.

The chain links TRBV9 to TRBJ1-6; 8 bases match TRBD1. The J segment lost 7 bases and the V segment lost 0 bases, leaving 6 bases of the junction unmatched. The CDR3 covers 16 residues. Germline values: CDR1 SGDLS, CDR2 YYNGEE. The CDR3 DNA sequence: TGTGCCAGCAGCGTAGTCGGCCAGGGGGCCAATTCACCCCTCCACTTT. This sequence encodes CASSVVGQGANSPLHF.

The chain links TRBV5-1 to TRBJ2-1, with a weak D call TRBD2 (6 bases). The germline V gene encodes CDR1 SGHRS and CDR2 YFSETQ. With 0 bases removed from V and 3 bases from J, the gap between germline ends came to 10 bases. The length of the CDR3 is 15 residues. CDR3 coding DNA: TGCGCCAGCAGCTTGGACGACGGGGGCTACAATGAGCAGTTCTTC. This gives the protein CASSLDDGGYNEQFF.

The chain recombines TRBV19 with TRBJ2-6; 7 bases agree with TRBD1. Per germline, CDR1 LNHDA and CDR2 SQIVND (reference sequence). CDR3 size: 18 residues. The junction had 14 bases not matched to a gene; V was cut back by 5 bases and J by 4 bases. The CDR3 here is CASSPRQGGSSGANVLTF. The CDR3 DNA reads TGTGCCAGTAGTCCTAGACAGGGTGGAAGCTCCGGGGCCAACGTCCTGACTTTC.

The CDR3 bases are TGTGCCAGCAGTTCGTTAGATACGCAGTATTTT. Its translation: CASSSLDTQYF. The gene calls are TRBV28 and TRBJ2-3; D remains unclear. Trimming took off 4 bases at V and 5 bases at J, with 4 bases between the two ends. The CDR3 is 11 residues long. CDR1 and CDR2 from the germline V gene are MDHEN and SYDVKM.

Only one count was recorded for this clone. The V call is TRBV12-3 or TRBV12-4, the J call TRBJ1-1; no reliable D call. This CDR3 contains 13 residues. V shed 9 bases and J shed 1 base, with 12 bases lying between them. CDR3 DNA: TGTGCCAGTAAATATAACTGGAACACTGAAGCTTTCTTT. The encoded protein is CASKYNWNTEAFF.

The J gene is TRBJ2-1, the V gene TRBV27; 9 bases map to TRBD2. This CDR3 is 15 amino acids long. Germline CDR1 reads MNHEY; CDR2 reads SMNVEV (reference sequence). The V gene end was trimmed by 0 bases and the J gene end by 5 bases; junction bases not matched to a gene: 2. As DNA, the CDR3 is TGTGCCAGCAGTTTATCGTTAGCGGGAGACAATGAGCAGTTCTTC. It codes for CASSLSLAGDNEQFF.

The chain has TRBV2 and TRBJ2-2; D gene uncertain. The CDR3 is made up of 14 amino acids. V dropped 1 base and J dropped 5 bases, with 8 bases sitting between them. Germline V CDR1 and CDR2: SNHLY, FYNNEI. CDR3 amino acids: CASSEDLQTGELFF. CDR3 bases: TGTGCCAGCAGTGAAGATTTGCAGACCGGGGAGCTGTTTTTT.

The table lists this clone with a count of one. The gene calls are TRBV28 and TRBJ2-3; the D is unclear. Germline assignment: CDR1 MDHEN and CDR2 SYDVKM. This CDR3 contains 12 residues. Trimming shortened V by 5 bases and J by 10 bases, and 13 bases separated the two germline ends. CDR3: CASSLSLFAQYF. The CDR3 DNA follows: TGTGCCAGCAGTCTAAGCCTCTTTGCGCAGTATTTT.